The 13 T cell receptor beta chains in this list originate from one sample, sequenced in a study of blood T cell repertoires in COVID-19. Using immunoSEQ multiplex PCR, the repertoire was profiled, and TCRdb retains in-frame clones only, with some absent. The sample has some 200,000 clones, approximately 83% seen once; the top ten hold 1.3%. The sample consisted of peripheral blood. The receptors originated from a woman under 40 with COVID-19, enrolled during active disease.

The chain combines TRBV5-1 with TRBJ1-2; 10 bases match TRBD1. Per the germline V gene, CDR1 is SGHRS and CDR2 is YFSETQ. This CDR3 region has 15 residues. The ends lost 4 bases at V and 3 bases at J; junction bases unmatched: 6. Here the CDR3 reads CASSGGDRGDYGYTF. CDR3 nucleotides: TGCGCCAGCAGCGGAGGGGACAGGGGAGACTATGGCTACACCTTC.

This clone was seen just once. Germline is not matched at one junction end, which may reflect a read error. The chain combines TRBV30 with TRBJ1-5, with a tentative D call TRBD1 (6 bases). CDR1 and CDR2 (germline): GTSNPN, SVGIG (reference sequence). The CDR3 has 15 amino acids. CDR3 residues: CAWSPSQQGNQPQHF. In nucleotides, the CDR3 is TGTGCCTGGAGTCCTTCCCAACAGGGCAACCAGCCCCAGCATTTT.

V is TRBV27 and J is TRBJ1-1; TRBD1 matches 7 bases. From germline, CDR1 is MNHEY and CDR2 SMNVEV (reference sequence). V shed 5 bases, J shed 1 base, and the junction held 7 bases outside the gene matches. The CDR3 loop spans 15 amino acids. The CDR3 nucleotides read TGTGCCAGCAGTCCGTGGACAGGTGGGAACACTGAAGCTTTCTTT. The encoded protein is CASSPWTGGNTEAFF.

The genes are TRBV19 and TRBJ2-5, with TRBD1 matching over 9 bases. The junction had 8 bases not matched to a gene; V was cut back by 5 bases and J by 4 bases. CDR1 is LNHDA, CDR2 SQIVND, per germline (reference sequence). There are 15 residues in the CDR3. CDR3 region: CASSSPWTGVETQYF. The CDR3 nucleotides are TGTGCCAGTAGTTCACCGTGGACAGGGGTAGAGACCCAGTACTTC.

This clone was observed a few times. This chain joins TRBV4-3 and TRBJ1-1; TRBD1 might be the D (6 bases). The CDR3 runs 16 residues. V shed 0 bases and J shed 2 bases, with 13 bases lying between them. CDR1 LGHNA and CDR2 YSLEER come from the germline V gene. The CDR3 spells CASSQDRDRTNTEAFF. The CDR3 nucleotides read TGCGCCAGCAGCCAAGATAGAGACAGGACTAACACTGAAGCTTTCTTT.

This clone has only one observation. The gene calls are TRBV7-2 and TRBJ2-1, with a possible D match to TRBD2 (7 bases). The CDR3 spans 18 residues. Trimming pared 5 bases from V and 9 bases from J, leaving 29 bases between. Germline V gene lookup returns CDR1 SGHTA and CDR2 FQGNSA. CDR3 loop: CASSSPPTTGRPGGEQFF. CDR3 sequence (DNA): TGTGCCAGCAGCAGTCCCCCCACCACAGGGCGGCCGGGGGGTGAGCAGTTCTTC.

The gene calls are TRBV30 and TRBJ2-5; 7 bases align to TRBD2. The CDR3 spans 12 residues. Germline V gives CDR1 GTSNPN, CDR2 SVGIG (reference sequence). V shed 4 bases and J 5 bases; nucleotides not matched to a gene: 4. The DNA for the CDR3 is TGTGCCTGGAAGGGGCGGGAGGAGACCCAGTACTTC. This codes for CAWKGREETQYF.

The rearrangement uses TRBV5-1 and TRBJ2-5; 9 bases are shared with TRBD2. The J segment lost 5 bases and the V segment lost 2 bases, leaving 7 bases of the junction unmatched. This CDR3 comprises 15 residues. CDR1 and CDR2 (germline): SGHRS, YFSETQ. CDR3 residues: CASSFLAGARETQYF. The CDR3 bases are TGCGCCAGCAGCTTTTTAGCGGGGGCCAGGGAGACCCAGTACTTC. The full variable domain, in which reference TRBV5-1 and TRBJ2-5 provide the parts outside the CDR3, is KAGVTQTPRYLIKTRGQQVTLSCSPISGHRSVSWYQQTPGQGLQFLFEYFSETQRNKGNFPGRFSGRQFSNSRSEMNVSTLELGDSALYLCASSFLAGARETQYFGPGTRLLVL.

The CDR3 reads CASRRDRVSPLHF. The CDR3 DNA sequence: TGTGCCAGCAGACGGGACAGGGTTTCACCCCTCCACTTT. The V and J genes are TRBV5-4 and TRBJ1-6; 9 bases agree with TRBD1. Looked up from germline, CDR1 is SGHNT and CDR2 is YYREEE (reference sequence). V shed 5 bases, J shed 9 bases, and the junction held 3 bases outside the gene matches. The CDR3 runs 13 residues.

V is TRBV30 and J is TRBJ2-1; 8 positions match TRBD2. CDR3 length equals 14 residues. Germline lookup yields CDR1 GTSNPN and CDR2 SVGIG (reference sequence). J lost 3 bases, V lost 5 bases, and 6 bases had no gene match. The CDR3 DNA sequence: TGTGCCTGGGGCTGGCGGGAGGACTACAATGAGCAGTTCTTC. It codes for CAWGWREDYNEQFF.

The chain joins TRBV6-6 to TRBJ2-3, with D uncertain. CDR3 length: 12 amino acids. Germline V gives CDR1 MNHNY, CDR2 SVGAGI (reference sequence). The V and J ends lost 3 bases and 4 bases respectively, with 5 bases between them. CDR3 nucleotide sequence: TGTGCCAGCAGTTATAGATCAGATACGCAGTATTTT. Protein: CASSYRSDTQYF.

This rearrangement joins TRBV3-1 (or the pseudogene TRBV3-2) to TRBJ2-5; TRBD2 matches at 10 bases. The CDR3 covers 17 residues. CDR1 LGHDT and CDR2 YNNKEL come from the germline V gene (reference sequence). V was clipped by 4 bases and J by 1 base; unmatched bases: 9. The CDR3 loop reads CASSPRLAGEFQETQYF. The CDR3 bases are TGTGCCAGCAGCCCACGACTAGCGGGCGAGTTCCAAGAGACCCAGTACTTC.

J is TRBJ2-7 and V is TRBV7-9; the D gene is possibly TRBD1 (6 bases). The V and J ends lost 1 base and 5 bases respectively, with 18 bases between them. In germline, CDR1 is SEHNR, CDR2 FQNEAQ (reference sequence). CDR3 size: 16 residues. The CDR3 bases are TGTGCCAGCAGCTTAGGCCTTATGCCGGGACACGACGAGCAGTACTTC. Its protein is CASSLGLMPGHDEQYF. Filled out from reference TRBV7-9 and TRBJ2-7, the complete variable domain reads DTGVSQNPRHKITKRGQNVTFRCDPISEHNRLYWYRQTLGQGPEFLTYFQNEAQLEKSRLLSDRFSAERPKGSFSTLEIQRTEQGDSAMYLCASSLGLMPGHDEQYFGPGTRLTVT.